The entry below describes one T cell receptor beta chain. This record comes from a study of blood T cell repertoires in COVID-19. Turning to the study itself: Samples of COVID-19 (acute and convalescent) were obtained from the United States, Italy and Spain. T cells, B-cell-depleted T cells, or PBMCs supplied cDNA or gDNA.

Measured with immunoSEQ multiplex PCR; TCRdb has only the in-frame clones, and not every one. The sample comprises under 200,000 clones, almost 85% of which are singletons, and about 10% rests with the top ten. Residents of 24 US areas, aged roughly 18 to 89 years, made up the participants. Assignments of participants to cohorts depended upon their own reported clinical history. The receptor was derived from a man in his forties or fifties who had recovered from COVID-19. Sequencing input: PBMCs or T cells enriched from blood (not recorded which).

CDR3 amino acids: CASSVGQGANINQPQHF. The CDR3 nucleotides are TGTGCCAGCAGTGTGGGACAGGGGGCGAATATCAATCAGCCCCAGCATTTT. The chain recombines TRBV6-1 with TRBJ1-5, with 12 bases matching TRBD1. This CDR3 is built from 17 residues. Trimming at V came to 4 bases and at J to 3 bases, leaving 7 bases not matched to a gene. Germline V gene data show CDR1 as MNHNS and CDR2 as SASEGT.